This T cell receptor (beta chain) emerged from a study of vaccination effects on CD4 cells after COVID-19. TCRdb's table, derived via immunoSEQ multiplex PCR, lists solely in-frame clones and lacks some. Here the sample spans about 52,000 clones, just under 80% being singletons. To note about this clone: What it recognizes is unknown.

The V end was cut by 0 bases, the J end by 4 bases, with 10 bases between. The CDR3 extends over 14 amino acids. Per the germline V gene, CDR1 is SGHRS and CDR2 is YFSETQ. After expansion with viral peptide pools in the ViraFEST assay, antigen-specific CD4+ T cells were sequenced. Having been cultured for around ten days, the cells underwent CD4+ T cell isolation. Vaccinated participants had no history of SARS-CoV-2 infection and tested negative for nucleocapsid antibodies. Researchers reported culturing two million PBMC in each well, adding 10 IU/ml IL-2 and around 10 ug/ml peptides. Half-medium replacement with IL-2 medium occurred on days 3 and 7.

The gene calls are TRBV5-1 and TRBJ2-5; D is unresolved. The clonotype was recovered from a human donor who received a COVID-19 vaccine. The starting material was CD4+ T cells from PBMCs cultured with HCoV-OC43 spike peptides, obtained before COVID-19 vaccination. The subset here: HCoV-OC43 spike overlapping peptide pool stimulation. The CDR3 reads CASSLVWVGETQYF. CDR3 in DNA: TGCGCCAGCAGCTTGGTGTGGGTTGGAGAGACCCAGTACTTC.